The 16 T cell receptor beta chains below come from one sample, sequenced in a study of blood T cell repertoires in COVID-19. TCRdb keeps only in-frame clones here, not all; method: immunoSEQ multiplex PCR. The sample includes around 320,000 clones, 90% of them seen just once. Sequencing was done on a sample of PBMCs or T cells enriched from blood (not recorded which). The source of these receptors is a woman aged 25 to 39 who had been exposed to COVID-19.

V and J are TRBV24-1 and TRBJ2-1; 10 bases match TRBD2. Germline V gene lookup returns CDR1 KGHDR and CDR2 SFDVKD. There are 20 residues in the CDR3. The V and J ends lost 3 bases and 1 base, in that order; junction bases with no gene match: 14. The CDR3 loop is CATSDPGLAAGIGSYNEQFF. For the CDR3, the DNA is TGTGCCACCAGTGATCCCGGACTAGCGGCAGGGATAGGATCCTACAATGAGCAGTTCTTC.

The gene calls are TRBV9 and TRBJ2-3, with 7 nucleotides matching TRBD1. This CDR3 region has 14 residues. The V segment lost 7 bases and the J segment 2 bases; nucleotides outside the gene matches: 7. The germline CDR1 and CDR2 sequences are SGDLS and YYNGEE. In nucleotides, the CDR3 is TGTGCCAGCTCCGGACAGGTGTCCACAGATACGCAGTATTTT. This codes for CASSGQVSTDTQYF.

The chain joins TRBV7-2 to TRBJ2-1, with TRBD2 identical over 11 bases. This CDR3 spans 15 amino acids. The germline gives CDR1 SGHTA, CDR2 FQGNSA. V shed 4 bases, J shed 9 bases, and the junction held 8 bases outside the gene matches. The CDR3 protein is CASSSPTSGVFEQFF. The CDR3 DNA reads TGTGCCAGCAGCTCACCGACTAGCGGGGTTTTTGAGCAGTTCTTC.

The chain employs TRBV19 and TRBJ1-5; D gene ambiguous. The CDR3 length is 13 residues. CDR1 is LNHDA, CDR2 SQIVND, per germline (reference sequence). V gave up 2 bases and J gave up 5 bases, with 7 bases separating them. The CDR3 loop is CASSIQSHQPQHF. DNA of the CDR3: TGTGCCAGTAGTATACAATCCCATCAGCCCCAGCATTTT. Variable domain in full (rest from reference TRBV19 and TRBJ1-5): DGGITQSPKYLFRKEGQNVTLSCEQNLNHDAMYWYRQDPGQGLRLIYYSQIVNDFQKGDIAEGYSVSREKKESFPLTVTSAQKNPTAFYLCASSIQSHQPQHFGDGTRLSIL.

This chain joins TRBV9 and TRBJ2-2; maybe TRBD2 (6 bases). The CDR3 totals 16 residues. Germline lookup yields CDR1 SGDLS and CDR2 YYNGEE. V lost 0 bases and J lost 5, with 14 bases in between. The CDR3 spells CASSVALTSRTGELFF. The CDR3, as DNA: TGTGCCAGCAGCGTAGCACTGACTAGTCGAACCGGGGAGCTGTTTTTT.

The chain recombines TRBV5-1 with TRBJ1-1, with 8 bases fitting TRBD1. The length of the CDR3 is 15 residues. V lost 0 bases and J lost 1; bases outside the gene matches: 2. The germline CDR1 and CDR2 sequences are SGHRS and YFSETQ. DNA for the CDR3: TGCGCCAGCAGCTTGGATCAGGGGGCGAACACTGAAGCTTTCTTT. It is translated as CASSLDQGANTEAFF.

Points on this clone: Different DNA sequences within this sample yield the same CDR3. The gene calls are TRBV7-2 and TRBJ1-5; unclear D gene. The CDR3 runs 14 residues. Trimming took 5 bases from V and 0 from J, leaving 8 bases between them. CDR1 and CDR2 (germline): SGHTA, FQGNSA. This chain's CDR3 is CASSLEGSNQPQHF. The DNA for the CDR3 is TGTGCCAGCAGCCTCGAGGGTAGCAATCAGCCCCAGCATTTT.

This clone was picked up one time. The V call is TRBV19, the J call TRBJ1-2; D is undetermined. V gave up 8 bases and J gave up 4 bases, with 29 bases separating them. Germline values: CDR1 LNHDA, CDR2 SQIVND (reference sequence). This CDR3 has 18 residues. The CDR3 reads CASAILIVGSPVSYGYTF. CDR3 in DNA: TGTGCCAGTGCTATACTCATCGTCGGGAGCCCGGTTTCCTATGGCTACACCTTC.

Only one count was recorded for this clone. The chain couples TRBV6-1 to TRBJ1-2; D is possibly TRBD1 (5 bases). V lost 2 bases to trimming and J lost 7 bases, with 11 bases between them. The CDR3 is 13 amino acids. Per germline, CDR1 MNHNS and CDR2 SASEGT. The CDR3 reads CASSEPGQGGYTF. The CDR3 nucleotides read TGTGCCAGCAGTGAACCAGGGCAAGGTGGCTACACCTTC.

The gene calls are TRBV7-2 and TRBJ2-7; a possible D gene is TRBD1 (6 bases). V was trimmed by 1 base and J by 2 bases, leaving 12 bases between them. Germline lookup yields CDR1 SGHTA and CDR2 FQGNSA. This CDR3 contains 15 residues. CDR3 in amino acids: CASSLVGDIAYEQYF. The CDR3, as DNA: TGTGCCAGCAGCTTAGTAGGGGACATAGCCTACGAGCAGTACTTC.

V gene TRBV6-6 combines with J gene TRBJ1-5; D gene unclear. V lost 6 bases and J lost 2, with 8 bases in between. The V gene's germline CDR1 is MNHNY and CDR2 SVGAGI (reference sequence). This CDR3 contains 13 residues. CDR3 sequence: CASSRLGNQPQHF. Written as DNA, the CDR3 is TGTGCCAGCAGCAGGCTTGGCAATCAGCCCCAGCATTTT.

This sequence joins TRBV7-9 and TRBJ1-2; a weak D match, TRBD1 (6 bases). Germline-derived CDR1 and CDR2 are SEHNR and FQNEAQ (reference sequence). The CDR3 is made up of 14 amino acids. The germline V and J ends were trimmed by 2 bases and 2 bases, with 9 bases remaining between them. The CDR3 region is CASSLLGANYGYTF. In nucleotides, the CDR3 is TGTGCCAGCAGCTTATTGGGGGCAAACTATGGCTACACCTTC.

This clone was counted a single time. V usage is TRBV15 and J usage is TRBJ1-1; a weak D match, TRBD1 (6 bases). Germline CDR1 LNHNV, CDR2 YYDKDF (reference sequence). CDR3 size: 15 residues. Trimming pared 0 bases from V and 4 bases from J, leaving 12 bases between. DNA of the CDR3: TGTGCCACCAGCAGAGATCGTCTAGGGGGCACTGAAGCTTTCTTT. This encodes CATSRDRLGGTEAFF.

As DNA, the CDR3 is TGTGCCAGCAGTCCCCCGCGCCGAACCGGCGAGCAGTACTTC. Its protein is CASSPPRRTGEQYF. J is TRBJ2-7 and V is TRBV27; no reliable D call. CDR3 length: 14 residues. The germline V gene has CDR1 MNHEY and CDR2 SMNVEV (reference sequence). Trimming took off 5 bases at V and 6 bases at J, with 17 bases between the two ends.

The chain carries TRBV7-6 and TRBJ1-3, with TRBD1 as a possible D gene (6 bases). CDR3 size: 15 residues. Germline V CDR1 and CDR2: SGHVS, FNYEAQ. The V end lost 5 bases, the J end lost 0 bases, and 11 bases lay between the germline ends. CDR3 bases: TGTGCCAGCAGCGCGGACAGCCTCTCTGGAAACACCATATATTTT. Translation: CASSADSLSGNTIYF.

V and J are TRBV11-2 and TRBJ1-2; weak D call: TRBD1 (5 bases). V was shortened by 1 base and J by 4 bases, with 13 bases between the two germline ends. Germline CDR1 and CDR2: SGHAT and FQNNGV. The CDR3 covers 15 residues. CDR3 residues: CASSLGSGMSYGYTF. The CDR3 DNA is TGTGCCAGCAGCTTAGGCTCAGGGATGAGCTATGGCTACACCTTC.